Below are 24 T cell receptor beta chains sequenced from a single sample in a study of blood T cell repertoires in COVID-19. Using immunoSEQ multiplex PCR, the repertoire was profiled, and TCRdb retains in-frame clones only, with some absent. The sample lists 380,000 or so clones; around 84% were seen once. The specimen sequenced was peripheral blood. Receptors were obtained from a human donor with acute or convalescent COVID-19. The donor label of this sample is uncertain.

This chain links TRBV28 with TRBJ1-1; a weak D match, TRBD1 (6 bases). Germline V gene lookup returns CDR1 MDHEN and CDR2 SYDVKM. V lost 1 base to trimming and J lost 2 bases, with 14 bases between them. The CDR3 is made up of 16 amino acids. The CDR3 here is CASSLYLTGINTEAFF. CDR3 in DNA: TGTGCCAGCAGTTTATACCTTACAGGGATTAACACTGAAGCTTTCTTT.

The CDR3: CASSSLSQGNSYNEQFF. CDR3 sequence (DNA): TGTGCCAGCAGTTCCCTGTCACAGGGCAACTCTTACAATGAGCAGTTCTTC. The V call is TRBV28, the J call TRBJ2-1, with D possibly being TRBD1 (6 bases). This CDR3 has 17 residues. Germline CDR1 MDHEN, CDR2 SYDVKM. With 4 bases removed from V and 4 bases from J, the gap between germline ends came to 20 bases.

The chain links TRBV7-5 to TRBJ2-5; the tabulated D call, TRBD2, remains unverified against the DNA. TRBV7-5 is a pseudogene locus. The CDR3 has 13 amino acids. The CDR3 protein is CVPRGDREETQYF. The CDR3 bases are TGTGTCCCCAGAGGCGACCGAGAAGAGACCCAGTACTTC.

This chain links TRBV18 with TRBJ1-2, with TRBD1 matching over 7 bases. The CDR3 covers 15 residues. Looked up from germline, CDR1 is KGHSH and CDR2 is LQKENI. V lost 3 bases and J lost 2; bases outside the gene matches: 6. In DNA, the CDR3 is TGTGCCAGCTCACCGGCAGGGGGGACGAACTATGGCTACACCTTC. Protein: CASSPAGGTNYGYTF.

V is TRBV18 and J is TRBJ2-6, with TRBD1 as a possible D gene (5 bases). Germline assignment: CDR1 KGHSH and CDR2 LQKENI. The V and J ends lost 1 base and 3 bases respectively, with 19 bases between them. This CDR3 region has 19 residues. The CDR3 protein is CASSPQETASFGGANVLTF. As DNA, the CDR3 is TGTGCCAGCTCACCACAGGAGACAGCCTCCTTCGGTGGGGCCAACGTCCTGACTTTC.

Worth noting for this clone: The sample holds other DNA sequences that translate to the same CDR3. CDR3 loop: CASSSTSYNSPLHF. The CDR3 DNA sequence: TGTGCCAGTAGTTCGACAAGTTATAATTCACCCCTCCACTTT. V usage is TRBV19 and J usage is TRBJ1-6; no firm D call. The V end was cut by 5 bases, the J end by 4 bases, with 9 bases between. Germline assignment: CDR1 LNHDA and CDR2 SQIVND (reference sequence). The CDR3 runs 14 residues.

The J gene is TRBJ2-2, the V gene TRBV18; D might be TRBD2 (6 bases). Trimming removed 3 bases from V and 1 base from J, with 9 bases in between. The CDR3 totals 15 residues. Germline-derived CDR1 and CDR2 are KGHSH and LQKENI. The CDR3 loop reads CASSPSGVNTGELFF. DNA for the CDR3: TGTGCCAGCTCACCCTCGGGAGTGAACACCGGGGAGCTGTTTTTT.

J is TRBJ1-2 and V is TRBV18; 7 bases map to TRBD1. V lost 4 bases to trimming and J lost 5 bases; unmatched junction nucleotides: 13. Germline V gene lookup returns CDR1 KGHSH and CDR2 LQKENI. This CDR3 is built from 16 residues. Written as DNA, the CDR3 is TGTGCCAGCTCACGCATAACAGGGGATCGGGATTATGGCTACACCTTC. Its translation: CASSRITGDRDYGYTF.

As DNA, the CDR3 is TGTGCCAGCAGCTCCCCGGTGACGGGGGGGCCGAACGAGCAGTACTTC. Protein: CASSSPVTGGPNEQYF. V is TRBV7-6 and J is TRBJ2-7, with 8 positions matching TRBD2. In germline, CDR1 is SGHVS, CDR2 FNYEAQ. The CDR3 covers 16 residues. After removal of 4 bases from V and 5 bases from J, the junction contained 13 bases not matched to a gene.

The rearrangement joins TRBV6-5 to TRBJ2-4, with 8 bases fitting TRBD1. Looked up from germline, CDR1 is MNHEY and CDR2 is SVGAGI. After removal of 0 bases from V and 7 bases from J, the junction contained 2 bases not matched to a gene. This CDR3 region has 14 residues. The CDR3 protein is CASSYSRTGNIQYF. Here the CDR3 DNA reads TGTGCCAGCAGTTACTCGCGGACAGGGAACATTCAGTACTTC.

This clone was counted once. J is TRBJ2-5 and V is TRBV6-5; 9 bases map to TRBD2. V lost 6 bases, J lost 3 bases, and 2 bases stayed unmatched. This CDR3 is 13 amino acids long. CDR1 and CDR2 (germline): MNHEY, SVGAGI. CDR3 in amino acids: CASRPSGKETQYF. The CDR3 coding sequence is TGTGCCAGCAGGCCTAGCGGGAAAGAGACCCAGTACTTC.

The chain employs TRBV10-2 and TRBJ2-1, with D unclear. The CDR3 contains 12 residues. Germline V gene lookup returns CDR1 WSHSY and CDR2 SAAADI. The V and J ends lost 0 bases and 12 bases respectively, with 9 bases between them. The CDR3 nucleotides read TGCGCCAGCAGTGAGTCGACCGGCGGGCAGTTCTTC. It codes for CASSESTGGQFF.

V gene TRBV6-5 combines with J gene TRBJ1-4; the D is unclear. The V end was cut by 8 bases, the J end by 5 bases, with 6 bases between. CDR1 MNHEY and CDR2 SVGAGI come from the germline V gene. The CDR3 runs to 11 residues. The CDR3 nucleotides read TGTGCCAGCGGCCAAAATGAAAAACTGTTTTTT. Its protein is CASGQNEKLFF.

This chain links TRBV12-3 or TRBV12-4 with TRBJ1-2, with 7 bases fitting TRBD1. The length of the CDR3 is 13 residues. Trimming took 6 bases from V and 6 from J; bases not matched to a gene: 7. In nucleotides, the CDR3 is TGTGCCAGCAGAACGTACAGGGGAGATGGCTACACCTTC. Its translation is CASRTYRGDGYTF.

The chain recombines TRBV11-2 with TRBJ2-5; D may be TRBD2 (7 bases). Germline CDR1 reads SGHAT; CDR2 reads FQNNGV. CDR3 size: 15 residues. V gave up 5 bases and J gave up 4 bases, with 17 bases separating them. The CDR3 nucleotides read TGTGCCAGCAGCCCCCCCGGGGGGCAGGGAGAGACCCAGTACTTC. Translation: CASSPPGGQGETQYF.

The chain links TRBV7-2 to TRBJ1-1, with D perhaps TRBD1 (5 bases). Germline values: CDR1 SGHTA, CDR2 FQGNSA. V was cut by 3 bases and J by 0 bases, with 11 bases left in between. The CDR3 has 15 amino acids. CDR3 loop: CASSFHWGLNTEAFF. The CDR3, as DNA: TGTGCCAGCAGCTTCCACTGGGGCTTGAACACTGAAGCTTTCTTT.

Written as DNA, the CDR3 is TGTGCCAGCAGTCAGGGACTTCGGTGGGCTTTCTTT. This encodes CASSQGLRWAFF. V and J are TRBV12-3 or TRBV12-4 and TRBJ1-1; D is perhaps TRBD1 (5 bases). The CDR3 runs to 12 residues. Trimming took off 5 bases at V and 11 bases at J, with 15 bases between the two ends.

The chain uses TRBV2 and TRBJ1-2; a possible D gene is TRBD1 (6 bases). Trimming removed 4 bases at V and 7 bases at J, with 10 bases between. This CDR3 has 12 residues. Germline loops: CDR1 SNHLY, CDR2 FYNNEI. In DNA, the CDR3 is TGTGCCAGCAGTGTTACAGGGACTGGCTACACCTTC. Protein sequence: CASSVTGTGYTF. Full variable domain (missing parts from reference TRBV2 and TRBJ1-2): EPEVTQTPSHQVTQMGQEVILRCVPISNHLYFYWYRQILGQKVEFLVSFYNNEISEKSEIFDDQFSVERPDGSNFTLKIRSTKLEDSAMYFCASSVTGTGYTFGSGTRLTVV.

V gene TRBV29-1 combines with J gene TRBJ2-5; 8 bases are a match to TRBD1. The ends lost 3 bases at V and 1 base at J; junction bases unmatched: 1. The CDR3 spans 13 residues. Looked up from germline, CDR1 is SQVTM and CDR2 is ANQGSEA. The CDR3 sequence is CSVEDRVQETQYF. The DNA of the CDR3 is TGCAGCGTTGAGGACAGGGTCCAAGAGACCCAGTACTTC. Together with reference TRBV29-1 and TRBJ2-5, the CDR3 gives the full variable domain: SAVISQKPSRDICQRGTSLTIQCQVDSQVTMMFWYRQQPGQSLTLIATANQGSEATYESGFVIDKFPISRPNLTFSTLTVSNMSPEDSSIYLCSVEDRVQETQYFGPGTRLLVL.

This clone was counted only a few times. The V gene is TRBV11-3, the J gene TRBJ2-1, with TRBD1 matching over 7 bases. The CDR3 consists of 14 residues. Trimming at V came to 4 bases and at J to 5 bases, leaving 5 bases not matched to a gene. The V gene's germline CDR1 is SGHNT and CDR2 YENEEA. The CDR3 protein is CASSSGGRNNEQFF. CDR3 sequence (DNA): TGTGCCAGCAGCTCAGGGGGAAGGAACAATGAGCAGTTCTTC.

This clone was seen more than once but under ten times. The chain recombines TRBV28 with TRBJ2-1; no clear D. V gave up 5 bases and J gave up 8 bases, with 10 bases separating them. CDR1 and CDR2 from the germline V gene are MDHEN and SYDVKM. The CDR3 extends over 12 amino acids. CDR3 region: CASSTTLHEQFF. CDR3 sequence (DNA): TGTGCCAGCAGTACGACACTGCATGAGCAGTTCTTC.

The chain employs TRBV6-5 and TRBJ1-1; 9 nucleotides line up with TRBD1. CDR3 length equals 15 residues. Trimming at V came to 6 bases and at J to 4 bases, leaving 9 bases not matched to a gene. Per germline, CDR1 MNHEY and CDR2 SVGAGI. The CDR3 sequence is CASRNTGTGSTEAFF. CDR3 nucleotide sequence: TGTGCCAGCAGGAACACCGGGACAGGGAGCACTGAAGCTTTCTTT.

The rearrangement joins TRBV5-1 to TRBJ1-1; 7 bases agree with TRBD1. Germline CDR1 reads SGHRS; CDR2 reads YFSETQ. The CDR3 runs 15 residues. V lost 1 base and J lost 5; bases outside the gene matches: 8. The CDR3 sequence is CASSLPGGSRTEAFF. The CDR3, as DNA: TGCGCCAGCAGCTTGCCAGGGGGATCGAGGACTGAAGCTTTCTTT.

The V gene is TRBV24-1, the J gene TRBJ2-1; 9 nucleotides match TRBD2. J lost 13 bases, V lost 4 bases, and 13 bases had no gene match. The CDR3 runs 15 residues. Germline CDR1 and CDR2: KGHDR and SFDVKD. The CDR3 loop is CATSDPGGSSGNQFF. The CDR3 nucleotides are TGTGCCACCAGTGACCCCGGTGGGTCTAGCGGGAACCAGTTCTTC.